The entry below describes one T cell receptor (beta chain). Autoimmune disease history or systemic immunosuppression was exclusionary. V shed 2 bases and J 3 bases; nucleotides not matched to a gene: 2. Germline V CDR1 and CDR2: WNHNN, SYGVQD (reference sequence). The CDR3 is 14 amino acids. Clones were read by immunoSEQ multiplex PCR, and TCRdb kept only the in-frame ones, dropping some. The sample records roughly 39,000 clones, more than 70% being singletons. The sample originates from a study of OX40 agonist ivuxolimab in advanced cancers. The chain links TRBV10-1 to TRBJ2-7; TRBD2 matches 9 bases. This TCR was sampled from an adult with an advanced solid tumor such as melanoma, head and neck, liver or kidney cancer. The sample here was CD4+ or CD8+ T cells sorted from blood, taken in a trial of the OX40 agonist ivuxolimab. This chain's CDR3 is CASSEASGDYEQYF. Written as DNA, the CDR3 is TGCGCCAGCAGTGAGGCTAGCGGGGACTACGAGCAGTACTTC.